This T cell receptor beta chain was found in a study of glioma-infiltrating T cells. The CDR3 sequence is 15 residues long. V was clipped by 5 bases and J by 4 bases, with 17 bases between them. Germline CDR1 MNHNS, CDR2 SASEGT. This clonotype was picked up many times. Its antigen is not identified. Study-wide findings and caveats: Only very few CDR3 sequences appeared in both tissue and blood.

TCR alpha and beta CDR3 regions were amplified from RNA using iRepertoire nested multiplex PCR. One-step reverse transcription and amplification started from about 100-400 ng of tissue mRNA or PBMC total RNA. TCRdb reprocessed the multiplex PCR reads via MiXCR and lists one record per CDR3 protein. The repertoire holds 100,000 to 150,000 distinct CDR3 sequences, with roughly 24% as singletons. V and J are TRBV6-1 and TRBJ1-2; D is possibly TRBD1 (5 bases). This TCR derives from a human donor with low-grade glioma or glioblastoma, undergoing nonglioma brain surgery, or in good health (not recorded which). Material: glioma tissue, nonneoplastic brain tissue, or PBMCs (not recorded which). Here the CDR3 reads CASSPAAGWGYGYTF. DNA of the CDR3: TGTGCCAGCAGTCCTGCAGCAGGGTGGGGCTATGGCTACACCTTC.